This passage covers 26 T cell receptor beta chains from one sample sequenced in a study of cytomegalovirus exposure and HLA in healthy donors. The PCR was carried out with 60 Vbeta primers and 13 Jbeta primers. Method: immunoSEQ multiplex PCR; TCRdb's copy keeps in-frame clones and lacks some. The table includes some 120,000 clones, around 62% detected once. The sample taken for sequencing was PBMCs. These receptors originate from a woman aged 40 to 50 in good health and CMV-seropositive.

The chain carries TRBV30 and TRBJ2-7; D possibly corresponds to TRBD2 (5 bases). Trimming stripped 4 bases from V and 7 bases from J, with 11 bases between. Looked up from germline, CDR1 is GTSNPN and CDR2 is SVGIG (reference sequence). This CDR3 has 11 residues. CDR3 sequence reads: CAWKASGEQYF. As DNA, the CDR3 is TGTGCCTGGAAGGCCTCGGGGGAGCAGTACTTC.

CDR3 amino acids: CASSYHASGTGELFF. The CDR3 region has the DNA TGTGCCAGCAGTTACCACGCTAGCGGAACCGGGGAGCTGTTTTTT. The chain has TRBV6-5 and TRBJ2-2; 7 bases line up with TRBD2. V trimming: 2 bases; J trimming: 5 bases; junction bases outside the gene matches: 5. This CDR3 is built from 15 residues. The V gene's germline CDR1 is MNHEY and CDR2 SVGAGI.

The rearrangement links TRBV27 to TRBJ2-3, with TRBD2 identical over 9 bases. CDR1 MNHEY and CDR2 SMNVEV come from the germline V gene (reference sequence). This CDR3 spans 16 amino acids. V dropped 0 bases and J dropped 3; count of bases not matched to a gene: 4. The CDR3 reads CASSLSRLAGTDTQYF. For the CDR3, the DNA is TGTGCCAGCAGTTTATCTAGGCTAGCGGGAACAGATACGCAGTATTTT.

The rearrangement uses TRBV6-5 and TRBJ2-7; no firm D call. Trimming left V 0 bases short and J 2 bases short, with 8 bases between. Germline lookup yields CDR1 MNHEY and CDR2 SVGAGI. The CDR3 totals 14 residues. The CDR3, as DNA: TGTGCCAGCAGTTACTCGAAAAACACCTACGAGCAGTACTTC. It is translated as CASSYSKNTYEQYF.

The chain uses TRBV27 and TRBJ2-7, with 7 bases that match TRBD2. This CDR3 is 14 amino acids long. V gave up 2 bases and J gave up 4 bases; unmatched junction bases: 5. Germline V gives CDR1 MNHEY, CDR2 SMNVEV (reference sequence). CDR3 amino acids: CASSLASGTYEQYF. Here the CDR3 DNA reads TGTGCCAGCAGTTTAGCTAGCGGAACGTACGAGCAGTACTTC.

The chain links TRBV30 to TRBJ1-1; 12 bases fit TRBD1. The CDR3 spans 17 residues. After removal of 1 base from V and 1 base from J, the junction contained 7 bases not matched to a gene. Germline V gene data show CDR1 as GTSNPN and CDR2 as SVGIG (reference sequence). CDR3 coding DNA: TGTGCCTGGAGTGCCGGGACAGGGGGCATTCGGAACACTGAAGCTTTCTTT. It yields the protein CAWSAGTGGIRNTEAFF.

This chain joins TRBV7-2 and TRBJ2-2; 11 nucleotides line up with TRBD2. The CDR3 extends over 17 amino acids. J lost 5 bases, V lost 1 base, and 6 bases had no gene match. Germline V gene lookup returns CDR1 SGHTA and CDR2 FQGNSA. CDR3 coding DNA: TGTGCCAGCAGCTTAGTAGGGCTAGCGGGAGGAACCGGGGAGCTGTTTTTT. This codes for CASSLVGLAGGTGELFF.

This sequence joins TRBV10-3 and TRBJ2-1; TRBD2 matches 7 bases. This CDR3 has 15 residues. V lost 3 bases to trimming and J lost 7 bases; unmatched junction nucleotides: 9. Germline assignment: CDR1 ENHRY and CDR2 SYGVKD. CDR3 sequence (DNA): TGTGCCATCAGTGACTACGAGCGGGATGGGAATGAGCAGTTCTTC. Translation: CAISDYERDGNEQFF.

This clone was seen more than once but under ten times. The CDR3 DNA reads TGTGCCAGCAGTCCCGGGTTCTCACTACAAGCTTTCTTT. The encoded protein is CASSPGFSLQAFF. The chain links TRBV7-9 to TRBJ1-1; D is ambiguous. Trimming took off 6 bases at V and 9 bases at J, with 17 bases between the two ends. Germline values: CDR1 SEHNR, CDR2 FQNEAQ (reference sequence). The CDR3 loop spans 13 amino acids. Variable domain in full (rest from reference TRBV7-9 and TRBJ1-1): DTGVSQNPRHKITKRGQNVTFRCDPISEHNRLYWYRQTLGQGPEFLTYFQNEAQLEKSRLLSDRFSAERPKGSFSTLEIQRTEQGDSAMYLCASSPGFSLQAFFGQGTRLTVV.

This chain links TRBV4-1 with TRBJ1-6; the D gene is possibly TRBD1 (6 bases). The CDR3 runs to 15 residues. Trimming left V 2 bases short and J 6 bases short, with 11 bases between. Per germline, CDR1 MGHRA and CDR2 YSYEKL. CDR3 sequence: CASSQFDRSNSPLHF. Here the CDR3 DNA reads TGCGCCAGCAGCCAATTCGACAGGAGTAATTCACCCCTCCACTTT.

The rearrangement joins TRBV7-3 to TRBJ1-2, with D maybe TRBD1 (5 bases). V lost 5 bases, J lost 7 bases, and 17 bases lay in between. The germline V gene encodes CDR1 SGHTA and CDR2 FQGTGA. The CDR3 length is 14 residues. CDR3 residues: CASSPVPGIGGYTF. The CDR3 bases are TGTGCCAGCAGCCCCGTCCCAGGGATTGGTGGCTACACCTTC.

The chain combines TRBV28 with TRBJ1-4; 7 bases align to TRBD1. The V gene end was trimmed by 4 bases and the J gene end by 5 bases; junction bases not matched to a gene: 7. The CDR3 is 15 amino acids. Germline lookup yields CDR1 MDHEN and CDR2 SYDVKM. The CDR3 sequence: CASSSNRGSNEKLFF. In DNA form, the CDR3 reads TGTGCCAGCAGTTCGAACAGGGGATCCAATGAAAAACTGTTTTTT.

The J gene is TRBJ2-3, the V gene TRBV9; possible D gene TRBD2, 6 bases. The germline V and J ends were trimmed by 3 bases and 4 bases, with 15 bases remaining between them. Germline V gene data show CDR1 as SGDLS and CDR2 as YYNGEE. CDR3 length equals 15 residues. CDR3 nucleotides: TGTGCCAGCAGCGGCTCCGGGACTCCCCCAGATACGCAGTATTTT. Protein sequence: CASSGSGTPPDTQYF. Full variable domain (remainder filled in from reference TRBV9 and TRBJ2-3): DSGVTQTPKHLITATGQRVTLRCSPRSGDLSVYWYQQSLDQGLQFLIQYYNGEERAKGNILERFSAQQFPDLHSELNLSSLELGDSALYFCASSGSGTPPDTQYFGPGTRLTVL.

This clone was seen a few times. The rearrangement uses TRBV7-2 and TRBJ2-3; D may be TRBD2 (6 bases). Per germline, CDR1 SGHTA and CDR2 FQGNSA. This CDR3 spans 16 amino acids. Trimming stripped 0 bases from V and 6 bases from J, with 16 bases between. CDR3 sequence: CASSLAAGFSGDTQYF. The CDR3, as DNA: TGTGCCAGCAGCTTAGCGGCGGGATTTTCAGGCGATACGCAGTATTTT.

This chain connects TRBV19 to TRBJ2-1; 7 bases map to TRBD2. Germline CDR1 reads LNHDA; CDR2 reads SQIVND (reference sequence). V was pared by 5 bases and J by 0 bases, with 7 bases of the junction left unmatched. CDR3 length: 16 amino acids. CDR3 in amino acids: CASSPQAGTSYNEQFF. CDR3 DNA: TGTGCCAGTAGTCCACAAGCGGGAACCTCCTACAATGAGCAGTTCTTC.

The V call is TRBV6-5, the J call TRBJ1-1; 7 bases match TRBD1. Germline V gene sequence: CDR1 MNHEY, CDR2 SVGAGI. The CDR3 extends over 15 amino acids. V was clipped by 4 bases and J by 13 bases; unmatched bases: 18. CDR3: CASSFATGRTNKGFF. Written as DNA, the CDR3 is TGTGCCAGCAGTTTCGCGACAGGGAGGACCAACAAAGGTTTCTTT.

This chain connects TRBV2 to TRBJ1-2, with 8 bases aligning to TRBD1. From germline, CDR1 is SNHLY and CDR2 FYNNEI. There are 12 residues in the CDR3. J gave up 6 bases and V 8 bases, and 5 bases lay outside the gene matches. CDR3 loop: CASSKQGDGYTF. CDR3 nucleotide sequence: TGTGCCAGCTCCAAACAGGGGGATGGCTACACCTTC.

This clone was counted a few times. The genes are TRBV7-3 and TRBJ2-2, with 12 bases aligning to TRBD2. V lost 5 bases and J lost 7; bases outside the gene matches: 8. The germline V gene has CDR1 SGHTA and CDR2 FQGTGA. The CDR3 is 16 amino acids. For the CDR3, the DNA is TGTGCCAGCAGCCCACGGACTAGCGGGGTTCACGGGGAGCTGTTTTTT. Amino acids: CASSPRTSGVHGELFF. Full variable domain (remainder filled in from reference TRBV7-3 and TRBJ2-2): GAGVSQTPSNKVTEKGKYVELRCDPISGHTALYWYRQSLGQGPEFLIYFQGTGAADDSGLPNDRFFAVRPEGSVSTLKIQRTERGDSAVYLCASSPRTSGVHGELFFGEGSRLTVL.

The sample holds one count of this clone. The CDR3 protein is CSVGQGVMDEQFF. The DNA for the CDR3 is TGCAGCGTTGGGCAGGGGGTGATGGATGAGCAGTTCTTC. V usage is TRBV29-1 and J usage is TRBJ2-1, with 7 bases fitting TRBD1. CDR1 is SQVTM, CDR2 ANQGSEA, per germline. V was clipped by 4 bases and J by 8 bases; unmatched bases: 8. There are 13 residues in the CDR3.

V is TRBV19 and J is TRBJ2-7; 11 nucleotides line up with TRBD1. CDR3 size: 15 residues. Germline V gene sequence: CDR1 LNHDA, CDR2 SQIVND (reference sequence). The V segment lost 7 bases and the J segment 6 bases; nucleotides outside the gene matches: 11. The CDR3 DNA sequence: TGTGCCAGTAACCCAGGGACAGGGGGGTTCTTCGAGCAGTACTTC. This gives the protein CASNPGTGGFFEQYF.

This clone was seen more than once but under ten times. V and J are TRBV7-6 and TRBJ2-3, with 7 bases identical to TRBD1. The ends lost 5 bases at V and 0 bases at J; junction bases unmatched: 5. Germline V lookup: CDR1 SGHVS, CDR2 FNYEAQ. The CDR3 covers 15 residues. Here the CDR3 reads CASSPRTGSTDTQYF. The CDR3 nucleotides read TGTGCCAGCAGCCCACGGACAGGTAGCACAGATACGCAGTATTTT.

The table lists this clone with a few counts. This chain uses TRBV11-3 with TRBJ2-1, with D unresolved. CDR3 size: 13 residues. Trimming removed 1 base from V and 9 bases from J, with 10 bases in between. Germline V gene sequence: CDR1 SGHNT, CDR2 YENEEA. The CDR3 nucleotides are TGTGCCAGCAGCTTAGCGTGGGCAGGTGAGCAGTTCTTC. The encoded protein is CASSLAWAGEQFF.

The chain carries TRBV7-8 and TRBJ1-2; D perhaps matches TRBD1 (6 bases). Germline CDR1 reads SGHVS; CDR2 reads FQNEAQ. With 4 bases removed from V and 2 bases from J, the gap between germline ends came to 11 bases. CDR3 length: 14 residues. The CDR3 sequence is CASSSRGPNYGYTF. The CDR3 coding sequence is TGTGCCAGCAGCTCCAGGGGACCGAACTATGGCTACACCTTC.

This clone was counted only a few times. The chain is built from TRBV9 and TRBJ1-2, with 9 nucleotides matching TRBD1. V trimming: 3 bases; J trimming: 13 bases; junction bases outside the gene matches: 4. This CDR3 comprises 11 residues. Germline V CDR1 and CDR2: SGDLS, YYNGEE. The CDR3 here is CASSDRTGVTF. The CDR3 DNA sequence: TGTGCCAGCAGCGACCGGACAGGGGTCACCTTC.

This sequence joins TRBV19 and TRBJ2-1; the D gene is possibly TRBD1 (5 bases). Germline V gives CDR1 LNHDA, CDR2 SQIVND (reference sequence). V lost 5 bases to trimming and J lost 3 bases, with 11 bases between them. CDR3 length: 14 amino acids. The CDR3 DNA reads as TGTGCCAGTAGTTTCCGGCAGGGCTACAATGAGCAGTTCTTC. Protein: CASSFRQGYNEQFF. Together with reference TRBV19 and TRBJ2-1, the CDR3 gives the full variable domain: DGGITQSPKYLFRKEGQNVTLSCEQNLNHDAMYWYRQDPGQGLRLIYYSQIVNDFQKGDIAEGYSVSREKKESFPLTVTSAQKNPTAFYLCASSFRQGYNEQFFGPGTRLTVL.

V is TRBV6-5 and J is TRBJ2-5; 14 nucleotides align to TRBD2. The CDR3 sequence is 16 residues long. CDR1 MNHEY and CDR2 SVGAGI come from the germline V gene. V lost 3 bases to trimming and J lost 4 bases; unmatched junction nucleotides: 4. The CDR3 sequence: CASSYPGLAGVETQYF. For the CDR3, the DNA is TGTGCCAGCAGTTATCCGGGACTAGCGGGAGTAGAGACCCAGTACTTC.